This T cell receptor beta chain came from a study of blood T cell repertoires in COVID-19. V gave up 3 bases and J gave up 5 bases; unmatched junction bases: 10. The CDR3 length is 17 residues. Germline loops: CDR1 KGHDR, CDR2 SFDVKD. Grouping used clinical history reported by participants in a survey and questionnaire. Measured with immunoSEQ multiplex PCR; TCRdb has only the in-frame clones, and not every one. The sample gives hundreds of thousands of clones, roughly nine tenths of which show up once; around 1.1% is in the top ten. The receptor's source is a young man who had recovered from COVID-19. V and J are TRBV24-1 and TRBJ2-5; TRBD2 agrees at 11 bases. The sequencing sample was made of PBMCs or T cells enriched from blood (not recorded which). The CDR3 sequence is CATSDQGTSGPPETQYF. The DNA of the CDR3 is TGTGCCACCAGTGATCAAGGGACTAGCGGCCCCCCGGAGACCCAGTACTTC.